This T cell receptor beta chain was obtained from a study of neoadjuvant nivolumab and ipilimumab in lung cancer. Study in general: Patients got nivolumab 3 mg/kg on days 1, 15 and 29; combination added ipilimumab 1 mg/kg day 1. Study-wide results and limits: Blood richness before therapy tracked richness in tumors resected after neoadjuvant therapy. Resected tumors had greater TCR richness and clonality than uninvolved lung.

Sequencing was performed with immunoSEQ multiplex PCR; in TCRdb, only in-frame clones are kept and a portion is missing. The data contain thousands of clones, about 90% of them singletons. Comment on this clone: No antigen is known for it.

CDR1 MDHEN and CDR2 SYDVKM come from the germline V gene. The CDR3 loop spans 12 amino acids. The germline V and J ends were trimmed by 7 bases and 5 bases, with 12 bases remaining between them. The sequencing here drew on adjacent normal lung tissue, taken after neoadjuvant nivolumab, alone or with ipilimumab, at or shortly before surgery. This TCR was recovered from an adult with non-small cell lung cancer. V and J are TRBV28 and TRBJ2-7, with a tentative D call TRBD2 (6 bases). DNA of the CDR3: TGTGCCAGCATTGGCCGGAGGGACGAGCAGTACTTC. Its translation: CASIGRRDEQYF.